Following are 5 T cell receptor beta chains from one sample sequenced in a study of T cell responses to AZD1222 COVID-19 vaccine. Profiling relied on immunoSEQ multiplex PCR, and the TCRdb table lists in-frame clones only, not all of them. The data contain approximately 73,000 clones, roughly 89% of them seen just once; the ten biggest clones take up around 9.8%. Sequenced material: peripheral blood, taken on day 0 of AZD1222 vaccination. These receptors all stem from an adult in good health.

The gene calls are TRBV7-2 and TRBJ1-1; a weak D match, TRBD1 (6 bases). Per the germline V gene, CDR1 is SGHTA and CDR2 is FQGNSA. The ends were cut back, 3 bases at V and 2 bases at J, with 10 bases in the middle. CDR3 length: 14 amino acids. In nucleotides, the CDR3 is TGTGCCAGCAGCTTTCTCAGGGGAAACACTGAAGCTTTCTTT. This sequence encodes CASSFLRGNTEAFF. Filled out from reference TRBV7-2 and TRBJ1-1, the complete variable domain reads GAGVSQSPSNKVTEKGKDVELRCDPISGHTALYWYRQSLGQGLEFLIYFQGNSAPDKSGLPSDRFSAERTGGSVSTLTIQRTQQEDSAVYLCASSFLRGNTEAFFGQGTRLTVV.

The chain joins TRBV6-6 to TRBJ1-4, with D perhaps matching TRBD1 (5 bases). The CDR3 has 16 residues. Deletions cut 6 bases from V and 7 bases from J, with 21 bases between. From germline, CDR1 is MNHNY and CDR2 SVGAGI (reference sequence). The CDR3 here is CASRLSGAGFGEKLFF. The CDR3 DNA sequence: TGTGCCAGCAGACTTAGTGGGGCAGGGTTCGGTGAAAAACTGTTTTTT.

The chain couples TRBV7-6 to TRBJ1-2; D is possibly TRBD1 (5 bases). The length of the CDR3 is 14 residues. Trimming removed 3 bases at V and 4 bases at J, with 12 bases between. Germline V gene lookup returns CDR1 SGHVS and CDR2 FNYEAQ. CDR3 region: CASSFSGHLYGYTF. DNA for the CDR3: TGTGCCAGCAGCTTTAGCGGACACCTCTATGGCTACACCTTC.

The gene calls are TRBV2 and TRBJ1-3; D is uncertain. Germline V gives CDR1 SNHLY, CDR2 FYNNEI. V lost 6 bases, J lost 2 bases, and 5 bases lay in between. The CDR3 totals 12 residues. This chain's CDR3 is CASRMAGNTIYF. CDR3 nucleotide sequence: TGTGCCAGCAGGATGGCTGGAAACACCATATATTTT.

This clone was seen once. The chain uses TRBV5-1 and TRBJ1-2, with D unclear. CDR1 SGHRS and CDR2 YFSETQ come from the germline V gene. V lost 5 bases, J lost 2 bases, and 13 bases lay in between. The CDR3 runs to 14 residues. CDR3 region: CASRFMQGNYGYTF. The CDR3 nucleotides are TGCGCCAGCAGATTCATGCAAGGGAACTATGGCTACACCTTC.